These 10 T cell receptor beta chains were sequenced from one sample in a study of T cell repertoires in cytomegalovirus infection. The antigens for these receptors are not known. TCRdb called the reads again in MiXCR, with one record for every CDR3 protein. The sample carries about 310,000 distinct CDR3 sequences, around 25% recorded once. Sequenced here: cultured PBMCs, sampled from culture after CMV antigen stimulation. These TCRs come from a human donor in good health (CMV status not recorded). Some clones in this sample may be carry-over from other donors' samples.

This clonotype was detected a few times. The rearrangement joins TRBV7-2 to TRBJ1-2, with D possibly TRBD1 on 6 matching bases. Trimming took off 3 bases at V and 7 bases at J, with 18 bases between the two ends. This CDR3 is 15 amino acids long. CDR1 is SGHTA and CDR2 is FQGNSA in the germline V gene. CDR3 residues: CASSFRPRGLSGYTF. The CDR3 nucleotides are TGTGCCAGCAGCTTTCGTCCCAGGGGTCTGAGTGGCTACACCTTC. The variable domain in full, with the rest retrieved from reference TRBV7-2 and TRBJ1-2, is GAGVSQSPSNKVTEKGKDVELRCDPISGHTALYWYRQSLGQGLEFLIYFQGNSAPDKSGLPSDRFSAERTGGSVSTLTIQRTQQEDSAVYLCASSFRPRGLSGYTFGSGTRLTVV.

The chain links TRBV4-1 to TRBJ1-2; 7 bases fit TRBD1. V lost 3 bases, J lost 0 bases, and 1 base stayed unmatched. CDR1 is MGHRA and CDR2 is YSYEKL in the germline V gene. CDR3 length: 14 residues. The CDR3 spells CASSHTGANYGYTF. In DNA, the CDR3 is TGCGCCAGCAGCCACACAGGGGCTAACTATGGCTACACCTTC.

The CDR3 spells CASSWEREREQYV. In DNA, the CDR3 is TGTGCCAGCAGTTGGGAGCGGGAGCGGGAGCAGTACGTC. V usage is TRBV6-2 or TRBV6-3 and J usage is TRBJ2-7, with TRBD2 matching 8 bases. Trimming at V came to 4 bases and at J to 7 bases, leaving 6 bases not matched to a gene. CDR3 length equals 13 residues. Per the germline V gene, CDR1 is MNHEY and CDR2 is SVGEGT.

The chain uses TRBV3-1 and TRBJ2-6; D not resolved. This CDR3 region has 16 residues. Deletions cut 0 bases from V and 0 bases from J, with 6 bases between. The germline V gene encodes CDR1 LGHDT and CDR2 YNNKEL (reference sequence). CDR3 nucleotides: TGTGCCAGCAGCCAAGACAGCTTCTCTGGGGCCAACGTCCTGACTTTC. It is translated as CASSQDSFSGANVLTF.

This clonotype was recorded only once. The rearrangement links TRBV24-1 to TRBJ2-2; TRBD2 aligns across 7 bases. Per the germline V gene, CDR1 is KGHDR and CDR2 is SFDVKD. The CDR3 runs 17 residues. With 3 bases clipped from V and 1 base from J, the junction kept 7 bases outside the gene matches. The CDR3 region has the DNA TGTGCCACCAGTGATGCCTATGGGGGGGAGAACACCGGGGAGCTGTTTTTT. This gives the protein CATSDAYGGENTGELFF.

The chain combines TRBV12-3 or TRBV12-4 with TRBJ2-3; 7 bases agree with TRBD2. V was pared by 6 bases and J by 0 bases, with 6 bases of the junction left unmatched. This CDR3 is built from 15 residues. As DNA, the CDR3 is TGTGCCAGCAGGGAAGCGGGGACGAGCACAGATACGCAGTATTTT. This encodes CASREAGTSTDTQYF.

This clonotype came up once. The CDR3, as DNA: TGTGCCAGCAGCTCACCTGGACGGGGGCCGTACGAGCAGTACGTC. Translation gives CASSSPGRGPYEQYV. The chain has TRBV5-6 and TRBJ2-7, with D perhaps assigned TRBD1 or TRBD2 (6 bases each). Germline-derived CDR1 and CDR2 are SGHDT and YYEEEE. The CDR3 totals 15 residues. V dropped 3 bases and J dropped 4 bases, with 17 bases sitting between them.

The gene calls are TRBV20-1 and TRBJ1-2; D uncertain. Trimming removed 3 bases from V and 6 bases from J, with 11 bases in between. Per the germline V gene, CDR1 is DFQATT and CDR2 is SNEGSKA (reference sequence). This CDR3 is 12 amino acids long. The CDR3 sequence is CSASVGNHGYTF. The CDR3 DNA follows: TGCAGTGCTAGTGTGGGGAACCATGGCTACACCTTC.

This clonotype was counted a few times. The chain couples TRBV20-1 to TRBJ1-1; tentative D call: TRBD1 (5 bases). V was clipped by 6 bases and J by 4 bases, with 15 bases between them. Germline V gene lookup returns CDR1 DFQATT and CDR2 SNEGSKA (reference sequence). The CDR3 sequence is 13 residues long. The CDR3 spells CSARGGGGTEAFF. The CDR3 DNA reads TGCAGTGCCCGCGGTGGGGGAGGCACTGAAGCTTTCTTT.

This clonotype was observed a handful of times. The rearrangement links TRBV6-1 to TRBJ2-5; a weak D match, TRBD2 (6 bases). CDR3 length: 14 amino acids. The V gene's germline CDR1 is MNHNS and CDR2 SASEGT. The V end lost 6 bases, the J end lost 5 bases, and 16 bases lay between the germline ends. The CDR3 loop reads CASRRDVQSETQYF. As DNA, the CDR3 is TGTGCCAGCAGGCGGGACGTCCAATCGGAGACCCAGTACTTC.